This paragraph covers one T cell receptor (beta chain) sequence. With 6 bases clipped from V and 0 bases from J, the junction kept 7 bases outside the gene matches. The CDR3 is 16 amino acids. The germline gives CDR1 SNHLY, CDR2 FYNNEI. TCRdb keeps only in-frame clones here, not all; method: immunoSEQ multiplex PCR. The repertoire holds around 70,000 clones, just under 95% seen once, with less than 2% in the top ten. The sample is drawn from a study of T cell changes during pregnancy in multiple sclerosis. The sequencing here drew on peripheral blood, taken in the second trimester of pregnancy. The rearrangement links TRBV2 to TRBJ1-5; 8 nucleotides align to TRBD1. The TCR originated in a female donor with multiple sclerosis, enrolled in a pregnancy study. Here the CDR3 reads CASSLQGANSNQPQHF. The CDR3 DNA reads TGTGCCAGCAGCCTCCAGGGGGCGAATAGCAATCAGCCCCAGCATTTT.